Below, one T cell receptor beta chain is given with its context. Its antigen is not known. Assay used: immunoSEQ multiplex PCR; TCRdb lists only in-frame clones, some missing. The data contain hundreds of thousands of clones, about 94% of them seen just once; the ten biggest clones take up 0.55%. This entry is derived from a study of T cell responses to AZD1222 COVID-19 vaccine. The study, taken as a whole, reports: Reports say nearly half of spike-specific TCRs go after unmutated variant regions.

The germline CDR1 and CDR2 sequences are LNHNV and YYDKDF (reference sequence). This CDR3 spans 14 amino acids. V lost 1 base, J lost 3 bases, and 3 bases stayed unmatched. The chain links TRBV15 to TRBJ2-7; 7 bases fit TRBD2. Here the sequenced sample was peripheral blood, taken 28 days after the second AZD1222 dose. The TCR was taken from an adult who received the AZD1222 COVID-19 vaccine. CDR3 in amino acids: CATSRVGGSYEQYF. The CDR3 nucleotides are TGTGCCACCAGCAGAGTTGGCGGGAGCTACGAGCAGTACTTC.